The sequence of this T cell receptor beta chain was determined in a study of blood T cell repertoires in COVID-19. Study overall: The samples span acute and convalescent COVID-19 from the United States, Italy and Spain. PBMCs, B-cell-depleted T cells, or T cells provided the cDNA or gDNA that made up the material.

The trim removed 0 bases at V and 2 bases at J, leaving 5 bases unmatched. The V gene's germline CDR1 is SGHVS and CDR2 FNYEAQ. The CDR3 extends over 16 amino acids. In the source study's methods: Reference gene primer amplification gave estimated nucleated cell counts. Profiling relied on immunoSEQ multiplex PCR, and the TCRdb table lists in-frame clones only, not all of them. The V and J calls and the clone size are those of that table, but D and trimming were determined from the DNA. The sample lists fewer than 200,000 clones, approximately 87% occurring once. The clonotype was recovered from a young woman who had recovered from COVID-19. Material for sequencing was peripheral blood. The rearrangement uses TRBV7-6 and TRBJ2-7; 9 bases map to TRBD2. The CDR3 loop reads CASSLAPLAGPYEQYF. CDR3 in DNA: TGTGCCAGCAGCTTAGCGCCGCTAGCGGGGCCCTACGAGCAGTACTTC.